This TCR beta chain appears in the sequencing data of a study of response to subunit inactivated influenza vaccine. The study's findings and limits: Only a handful of new T cells, the authors suggested, are recruited with each seasonal influenza vaccination.

Each CDR3 protein gets one entry after TCRdb re-called the RT-PCR reads with MiXCR. Of hundreds of thousands of distinct CDR3 sequences in the sample, around 18% were seen once. A remark on this clonotype: The antigen is not known.

The germline CDR1 and CDR2 sequences are SGHTA and FQGNSA. V shed 3 bases, J shed 2 bases, and the junction held 7 bases outside the gene matches. The CDR3 is made up of 16 amino acids. This receptor was taken from a man aged 45-65 years who received an inactivated influenza vaccine. The rearrangement joins TRBV7-2 to TRBJ2-5; 9 bases line up with TRBD1. The specimen was PBMCs from blood, collected more than 4 days after vaccination. This chain's CDR3 is CASSFAGQGTQETQYF. The CDR3 nucleotides read TGTGCCAGCAGCTTTGCTGGACAGGGGACACAAGAGACCCAGTACTTC. The full variable domain, completed using reference TRBV7-2 and TRBJ2-5, is GAGVSQSPSNKVTEKGKDVELRCDPISGHTALYWYRQSLGQGLEFLIYFQGNSAPDKSGLPSDRFSAERTGGSVSTLTIQRTQQEDSAVYLCASSFAGQGTQETQYFGPGTRLLVL.